These T cell receptor beta chains were read from a single sample in a study of control samples from healthy donors and cancer patients. Clones were read by immunoSEQ multiplex PCR, and TCRdb kept only the in-frame ones, dropping some. The sample contains some 140,000 clones, over 85% of which appear only once. The sample consisted of blood. These receptor sequences come from a man younger than 45 in good health. Each CDR3 is given with its conserved first and last residue. A D gene is named only where the DNA matches it firmly. The size of a clone is reported for some rows only, either as once, few or many, or as a class for expanded clones.

J gene | V gene | D gene | clone size | CDR3 length | CDR3 DNA | CDR3 protein
TRBJ2-1 | TRBV29-1 | . | . | 12 | TGCAGCGTTGAAGACCCGGGAGATGAGCAGTTCTTC | CSVEDPGDEQFF
TRBJ2-3 | TRBV18 | TRBD1 | once | 14 | TGTGCCAGCTCACCGGACAGGGTCACAGATACGCAGTATTTT | CASSPDRVTDTQYF
TRBJ2-1 | TRBV28 | TRBD2 | . | 15 | TGTGCCAGCAGTTTACCGGGACTAGCGGGTATTGAGCAGTTCTTC | CASSLPGLAGIEQFF
TRBJ1-1 | TRBV2 | . | once | 15 | TGTGCCAGCAGTGAAGGAGCGTCCCGGAACACTGAAGCTTTCTTT | CASSEGASRNTEAFF
TRBJ1-2 | TRBV7-2 | . | once | 13 | TGTGCCAGCAGCGTAGACGGGATTTTAGGCTACACCTTC | CASSVDGILGYTF
TRBJ2-7 | TRBV14 | . | . | 14 | TGTGCCAGCAGCCAAGATCTAACCACAAACGAGCAGTACTTC | CASSQDLTTNEQYF
TRBJ2-2 | TRBV28 | . | . | 13 | TGTGCCAGCAGTTTATTCGAGGCCGGGGAGCTGTTTTTT | CASSLFEAGELFF
TRBJ1-6 | TRBV6-5 | . | . | 16 | TGTGCCAGCAGTTGGATGTCGTTACAGGGTCGGTCACCCCTCCACTTT | CASSWMSLQGRSPLHF
TRBJ2-5 | TRBV5-4 | . | . | 14 | TGTGCCAGCAGCTCTGGATCCGCAAAAGAGACCCAGTACTTC | CASSSGSAKETQYF
TRBJ2-7 | TRBV28 | TRBD1 | once | 15 | TGTGCCAGCAGTTTACCGACAGGGGTTGGCTACGAGCAGTACTTC | CASSLPTGVGYEQYF
TRBJ1-6 | TRBV9 | . | . | 13 | TGTGCCAGCAGCGCCGCCCAGGGTTTTCCCCTCCACTTT | CASSAAQGFPLHF
TRBJ2-3 | TRBV5-1 | TRBD2 | . | 16 | TGCGCCAGCAGCTTGTTGATAGCGGGAGCGGCAGATACGCAGTATTTT | CASSLLIAGAADTQYF
TRBJ1-2 | TRBV19 | . | . | 13 | TGTGCCAGTAGTATAGGGGTTTACTATGGCTACACCTTC | CASSIGVYYGYTF
TRBJ2-5 | TRBV7-6 | TRBD1 | . | 16 | TGTGCCAGCAGCTTAAGCCGGGACAGGTCTCAAGAGACCCAGTACTTC | CASSLSRDRSQETQYF
TRBJ1-5 | TRBV27 | . | . | 14 | TGTGCCAGCAGTTCAAACCGGGGGGTCCAGCCCCAGCATTTT | CASSSNRGVQPQHF
TRBJ2-7 | TRBV28 | . | . | 15 | TGTGCCAGCAGTAGCCCGGCCAAGCCCTCCTACGAGCAGTACTTC | CASSSPAKPSYEQYF
TRBJ1-2 | TRBV21-1 | . | . | 16 | TGTGCCAGCAGCAAAGGGATCCTCATACCCCCATATGGCTACACCTTC | CASSKGILIPPYGYTF
TRBJ2-2 | TRBV7-8 | . | . | 12 | TGTGCCAGCAGCCAGGACCGCGGGGAGCTGTTTTTT | CASSQDRGELFF
TRBJ2-2 | TRBV27 | . | . | 15 | TGTGCCAGCAGTTTAACAGGAACGAATACCGGGGAGCTGTTTTTT | CASSLTGTNTGELFF
TRBJ2-7 | TRBV29-1 | . | . | 14 | TGCAGCGTCAAATCCGGGACTGGGCCCTACGAGCAGTACTTC | CSVKSGTGPYEQYF
TRBJ1-2 | TRBV28 | . | . | 11 | TGTGCCAGCAGTTTTAAGTATGGCCACACCTTC | CASSFKYGHTF
TRBJ2-2 | TRBV6-2/TRBV6-3 | . | . | 17 | TGTGCCAGCAGTTATAATTCTCAGACAGCGAACACCGGGGAGCTGTTTTTT | CASSYNSQTANTGELFF
TRBJ1-4 | TRBV28 | . | . | 14 | TGTGCCAGCAGTTCGGCTCCCCCGGGGGAAAAACTGTTTTTT | CASSSAPPGEKLFF
TRBJ1-5 | TRBV2 | TRBD1 | . | 14 | TGTGCCAGCAGTGGGACAGGGACACATCAGCCCCAGCATTTT | CASSGTGTHQPQHF